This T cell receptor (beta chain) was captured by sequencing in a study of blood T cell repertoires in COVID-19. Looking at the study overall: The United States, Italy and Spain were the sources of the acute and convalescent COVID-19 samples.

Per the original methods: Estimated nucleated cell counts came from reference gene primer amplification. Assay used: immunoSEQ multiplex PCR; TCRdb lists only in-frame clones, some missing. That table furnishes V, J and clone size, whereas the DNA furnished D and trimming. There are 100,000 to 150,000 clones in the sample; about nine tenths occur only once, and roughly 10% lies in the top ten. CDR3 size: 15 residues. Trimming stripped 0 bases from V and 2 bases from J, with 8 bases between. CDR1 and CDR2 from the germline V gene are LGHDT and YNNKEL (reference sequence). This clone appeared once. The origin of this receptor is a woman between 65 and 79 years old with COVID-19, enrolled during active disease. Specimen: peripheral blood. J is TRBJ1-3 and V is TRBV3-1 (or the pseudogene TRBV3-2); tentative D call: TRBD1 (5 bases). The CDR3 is CASSQDRVTGNTIYF. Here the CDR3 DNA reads TGTGCCAGCAGCCAAGACAGGGTAACTGGAAACACCATATATTTT.